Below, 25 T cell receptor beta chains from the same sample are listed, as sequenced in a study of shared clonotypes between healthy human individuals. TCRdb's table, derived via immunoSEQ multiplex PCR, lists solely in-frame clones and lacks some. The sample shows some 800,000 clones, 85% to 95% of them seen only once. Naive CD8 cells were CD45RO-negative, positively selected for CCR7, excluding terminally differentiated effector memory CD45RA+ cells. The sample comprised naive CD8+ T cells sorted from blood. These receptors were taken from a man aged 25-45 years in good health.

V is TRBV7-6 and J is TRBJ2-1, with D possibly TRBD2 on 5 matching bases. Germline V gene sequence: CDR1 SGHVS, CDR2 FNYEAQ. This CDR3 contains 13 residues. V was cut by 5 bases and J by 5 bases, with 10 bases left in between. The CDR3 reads CASSPSRNNEQFF. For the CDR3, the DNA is TGTGCCAGCAGCCCTAGCCGCAACAATGAGCAGTTCTTC.

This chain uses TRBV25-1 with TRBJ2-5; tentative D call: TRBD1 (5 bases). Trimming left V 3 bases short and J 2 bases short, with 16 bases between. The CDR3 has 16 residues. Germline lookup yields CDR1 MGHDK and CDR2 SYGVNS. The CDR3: CASSDHWTPLQETQYF. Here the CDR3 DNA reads TGTGCCAGCAGTGATCATTGGACACCACTGCAAGAGACCCAGTACTTC.

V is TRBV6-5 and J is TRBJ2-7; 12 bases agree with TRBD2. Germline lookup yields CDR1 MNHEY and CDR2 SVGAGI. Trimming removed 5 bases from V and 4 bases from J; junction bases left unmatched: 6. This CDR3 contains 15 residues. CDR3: CASSQPLAGGYEQYF. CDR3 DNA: TGTGCCAGCAGTCAACCTCTAGCGGGAGGGTACGAGCAGTACTTC.

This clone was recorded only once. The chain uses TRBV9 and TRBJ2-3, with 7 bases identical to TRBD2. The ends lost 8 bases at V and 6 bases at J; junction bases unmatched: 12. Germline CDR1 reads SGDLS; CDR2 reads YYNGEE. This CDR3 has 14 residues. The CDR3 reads CASSHRAGEDTQYF. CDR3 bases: TGTGCCAGTTCTCATCGGGCGGGAGAGGATACGCAGTATTTT.

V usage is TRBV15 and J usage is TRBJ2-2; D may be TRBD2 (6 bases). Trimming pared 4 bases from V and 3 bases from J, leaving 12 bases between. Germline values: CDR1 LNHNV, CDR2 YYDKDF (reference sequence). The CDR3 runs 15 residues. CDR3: CATSKRSGDTGELFF. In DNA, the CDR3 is TGTGCCACCAGCAAGAGATCGGGGGACACCGGGGAGCTGTTTTTT.

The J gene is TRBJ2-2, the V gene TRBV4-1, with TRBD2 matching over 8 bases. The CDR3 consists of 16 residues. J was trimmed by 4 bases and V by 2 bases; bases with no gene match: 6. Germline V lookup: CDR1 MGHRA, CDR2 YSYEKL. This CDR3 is CASSQSPGGVTGELFF. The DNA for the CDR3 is TGCGCCAGCAGCCAATCCCCGGGGGGGGTCACCGGGGAGCTGTTTTTT.

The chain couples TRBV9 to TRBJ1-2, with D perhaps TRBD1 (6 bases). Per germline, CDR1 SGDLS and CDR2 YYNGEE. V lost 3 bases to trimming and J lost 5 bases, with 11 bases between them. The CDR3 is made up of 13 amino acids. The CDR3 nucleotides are TGTGCCAGCAGCGCCGGACAGCTATATGGCTACACCTTC. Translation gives CASSAGQLYGYTF.

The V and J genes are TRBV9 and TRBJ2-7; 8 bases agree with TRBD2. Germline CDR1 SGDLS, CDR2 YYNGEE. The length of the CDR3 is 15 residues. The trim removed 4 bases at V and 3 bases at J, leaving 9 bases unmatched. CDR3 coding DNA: TGTGCCAGCAGCCCCCGACTAGCGCCAAACTACGAGCAGTACTTC. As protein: CASSPRLAPNYEQYF. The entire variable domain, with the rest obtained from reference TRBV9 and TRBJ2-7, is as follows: DSGVTQTPKHLITATGQRVTLRCSPRSGDLSVYWYQQSLDQGLQFLIQYYNGEERAKGNILERFSAQQFPDLHSELNLSSLELGDSALYFCASSPRLAPNYEQYFGPGTRLTVT.

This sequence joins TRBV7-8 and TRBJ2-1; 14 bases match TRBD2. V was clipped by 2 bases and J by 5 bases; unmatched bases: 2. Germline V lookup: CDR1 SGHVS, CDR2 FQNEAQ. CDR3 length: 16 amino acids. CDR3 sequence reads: CASSLLGLAGDNEQFF. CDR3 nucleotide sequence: TGTGCCAGCAGCTTATTGGGACTAGCGGGAGACAATGAGCAGTTCTTC.

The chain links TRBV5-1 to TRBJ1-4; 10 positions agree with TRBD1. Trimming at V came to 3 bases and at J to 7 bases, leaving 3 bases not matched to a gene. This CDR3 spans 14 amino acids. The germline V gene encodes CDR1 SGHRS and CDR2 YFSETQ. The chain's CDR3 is CASSWTGGGEKLFF. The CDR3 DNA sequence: TGCGCCAGCAGCTGGACAGGGGGTGGTGAAAAACTGTTTTTT.

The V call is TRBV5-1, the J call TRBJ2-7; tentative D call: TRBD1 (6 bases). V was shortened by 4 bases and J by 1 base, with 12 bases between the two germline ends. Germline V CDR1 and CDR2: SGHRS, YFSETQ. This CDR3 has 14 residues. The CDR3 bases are TGCGCCAGCAGCCCGGGGCAGGGGTCCTACGAGCAGTACTTC. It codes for CASSPGQGSYEQYF.

CDR3 sequence (DNA): TGTGCCAGCAGTGAATATGCGGGAGGGCCGGCCGCGCAGTATTTT. Its protein product is CASSEYAGGPAAQYF. This sequence joins TRBV25-1 and TRBJ2-3; 9 nucleotides align to TRBD2. Germline V lookup: CDR1 MGHDK, CDR2 SYGVNS. The CDR3 is 15 residues long. J was trimmed by 10 bases and V by 0 bases; bases with no gene match: 8. The entire variable domain, with the rest obtained from reference TRBV25-1 and TRBJ2-3, is as follows: EADIYQTPRYLVIGTGKKITLECSQTMGHDKMYWYQQDPGMELHLIHYSYGVNSTEKGDLSSESTVSRIRTEHFPLTLESARPSHTSQYLCASSEYAGGPAAQYFGPGTRLTVL.

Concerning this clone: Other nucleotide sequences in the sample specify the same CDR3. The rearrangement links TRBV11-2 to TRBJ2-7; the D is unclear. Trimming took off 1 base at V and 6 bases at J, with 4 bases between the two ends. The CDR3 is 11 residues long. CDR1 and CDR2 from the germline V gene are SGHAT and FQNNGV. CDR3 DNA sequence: TGTGCCAGCAGCTTAGGCAGCGAGCAGTACTTC. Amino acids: CASSLGSEQYF.

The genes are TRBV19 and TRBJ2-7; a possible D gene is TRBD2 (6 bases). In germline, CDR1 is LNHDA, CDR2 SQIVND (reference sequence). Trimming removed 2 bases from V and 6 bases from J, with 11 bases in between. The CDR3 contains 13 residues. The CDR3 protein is CASSIRGGVEQYF. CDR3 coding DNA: TGTGCCAGTAGTATAAGGGGAGGCGTCGAGCAGTACTTC.

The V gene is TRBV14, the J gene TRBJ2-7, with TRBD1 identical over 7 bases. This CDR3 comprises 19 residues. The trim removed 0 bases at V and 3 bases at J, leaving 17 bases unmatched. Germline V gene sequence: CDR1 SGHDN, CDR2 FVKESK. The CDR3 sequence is CASSQDLRRQGLPFYEQYF. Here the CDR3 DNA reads TGTGCCAGCAGCCAAGATCTACGGAGACAGGGCCTTCCTTTCTACGAGCAGTACTTC.

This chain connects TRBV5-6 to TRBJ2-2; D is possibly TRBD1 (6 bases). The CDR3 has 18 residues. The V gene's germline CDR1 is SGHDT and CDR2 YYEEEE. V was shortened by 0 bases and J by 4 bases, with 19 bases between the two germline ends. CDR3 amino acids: CASSLGPTRTDPTGELFF. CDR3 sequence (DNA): TGTGCCAGCAGCTTGGGACCCACAAGGACAGATCCCACCGGGGAGCTGTTTTTT.

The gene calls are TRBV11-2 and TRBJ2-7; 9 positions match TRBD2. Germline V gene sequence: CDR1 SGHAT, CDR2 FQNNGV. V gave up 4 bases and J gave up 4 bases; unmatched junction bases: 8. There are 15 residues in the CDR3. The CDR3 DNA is TGTGCCAGCAGCTCATCTAGCGGGGTGACATACGAGCAGTACTTC. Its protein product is CASSSSSGVTYEQYF.

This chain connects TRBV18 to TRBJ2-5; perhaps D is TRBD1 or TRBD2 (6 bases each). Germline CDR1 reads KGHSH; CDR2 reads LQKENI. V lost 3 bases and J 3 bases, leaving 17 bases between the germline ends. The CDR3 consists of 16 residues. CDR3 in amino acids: CASSPAVTRGKETQYF. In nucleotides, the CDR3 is TGTGCCAGCTCACCGGCGGTGACTAGGGGGAAAGAGACCCAGTACTTC. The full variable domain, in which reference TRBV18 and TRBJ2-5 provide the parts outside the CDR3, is NAGVMQNPRHLVRRRGQEARLRCSPMKGHSHVYWYRQLPEEGLKFMVYLQKENIIDESGMPKERFSAEFPKEGPSILRIQQVVRGDSAAYFCASSPAVTRGKETQYFGPGTRLLVL.

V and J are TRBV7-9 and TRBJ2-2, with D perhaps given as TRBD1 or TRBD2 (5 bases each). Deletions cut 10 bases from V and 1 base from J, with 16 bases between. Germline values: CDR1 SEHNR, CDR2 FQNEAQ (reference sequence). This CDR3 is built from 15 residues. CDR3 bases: TGTGCCATTGTCCCGGGGACCGTGAACACCGGGGAGCTGTTTTTT. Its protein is CAIVPGTVNTGELFF.

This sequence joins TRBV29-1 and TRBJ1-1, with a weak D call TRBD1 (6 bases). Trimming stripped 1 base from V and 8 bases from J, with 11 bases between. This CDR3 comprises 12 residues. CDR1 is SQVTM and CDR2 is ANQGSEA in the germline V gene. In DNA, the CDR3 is TGCAGCGTTGAAGTGACACAGGGCGAAGCTTTCTTT. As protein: CSVEVTQGEAFF.

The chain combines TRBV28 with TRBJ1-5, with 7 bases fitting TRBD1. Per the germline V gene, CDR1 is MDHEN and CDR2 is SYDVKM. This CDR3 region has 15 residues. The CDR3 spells CAEGAGPYSNQPQHF. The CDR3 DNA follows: TGTGCGGAGGGGGCAGGGCCGTATAGCAATCAGCCCCAGCATTTT.

The CDR3 DNA reads as TGTGCCAGCAGCTTATACCAGGGGGGACATCAGCCCCAGCATTTT. Translated, it gives CASSLYQGGHQPQHF. V usage is TRBV11-2 and J usage is TRBJ1-5, with 7 nucleotides matching TRBD1. Germline-derived CDR1 and CDR2 are SGHAT and FQNNGV. The CDR3 is made up of 15 amino acids. V trimming: 2 bases; J trimming: 5 bases; junction bases outside the gene matches: 6. The whole variable domain, filled in from reference TRBV11-2 and TRBJ1-5, reads EAGVAQSPRYKIIEKRQSVAFWCNPISGHATLYWYQQILGQGPKLLIQFQNNGVVDDSQLPKDRFSAERLKGVDSTLKIQPAKLEDSAVYLCASSLYQGGHQPQHFGDGTRLSIL.

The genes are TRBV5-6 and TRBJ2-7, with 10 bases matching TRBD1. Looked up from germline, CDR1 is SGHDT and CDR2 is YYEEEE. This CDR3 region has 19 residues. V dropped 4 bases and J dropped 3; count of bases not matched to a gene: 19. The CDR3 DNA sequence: TGTGCCAGCAGCCTTGGACCGGACAGGGGGGGTTTTGGACACTACGAGCAGTACTTC. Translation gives CASSLGPDRGGFGHYEQYF.

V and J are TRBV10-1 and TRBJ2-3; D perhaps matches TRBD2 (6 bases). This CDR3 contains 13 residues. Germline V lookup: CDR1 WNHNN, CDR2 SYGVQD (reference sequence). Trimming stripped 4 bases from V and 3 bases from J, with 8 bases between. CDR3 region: CASSGGETDTQYF. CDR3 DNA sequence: TGCGCCAGCAGTGGGGGGGAAACAGATACGCAGTATTTT.

The CDR3 DNA sequence: TGTGCCAGCAGTTTTATCCAGGCAGGCTCTCATTTT. Translating it yields CASSFIQAGSHF. This chain uses TRBV28 with TRBJ1-5; no clear D gene. The V end lost 3 bases, the J end lost 16 bases, and 16 bases lay between the germline ends. Looked up from germline, CDR1 is MDHEN and CDR2 is SYDVKM. CDR3 length: 12 residues.